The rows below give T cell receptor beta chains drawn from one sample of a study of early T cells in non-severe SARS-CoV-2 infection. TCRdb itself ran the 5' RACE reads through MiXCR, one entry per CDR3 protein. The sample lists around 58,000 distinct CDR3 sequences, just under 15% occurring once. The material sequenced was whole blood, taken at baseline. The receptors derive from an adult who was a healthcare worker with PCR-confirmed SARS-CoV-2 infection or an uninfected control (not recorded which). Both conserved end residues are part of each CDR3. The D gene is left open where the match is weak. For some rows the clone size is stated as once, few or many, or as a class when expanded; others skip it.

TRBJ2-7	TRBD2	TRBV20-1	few	TGCAGTGCTGTCGCCTCTAGCGGGGGGCATAGTGGGGCCTACGAGCAGTACTTC	CSAVASSGGHSGAYEQYF
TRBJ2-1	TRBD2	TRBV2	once	TGTGCCAGCAGTGAATATTGGACTAGCGGGAGGCCCAGGACATACAATGAGCAGTTCTTC	CASSEYWTSGRPRTYNEQFF
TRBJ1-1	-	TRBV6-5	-	TGTGCCAGCAGTTCCACAGTGGGTACTGAAGCTTTCTTT	CASSSTVGTEAFF
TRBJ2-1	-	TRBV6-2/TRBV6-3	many	TGTGCCAGCAGCAGTTATTTAGGGTGGTCGTTCTTC	CASSSYLGWSFF
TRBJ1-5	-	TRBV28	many	TGTGCCAGCAAGTTTATCGTCAGTCAGCCCCAGCATTTT	CASKFIVSQPQHF
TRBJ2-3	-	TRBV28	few	TGTGCCAGCAGTTACCCGATTGGAGGGACGGGGGATACGCAGTATTTT	CASSYPIGGTGDTQYF
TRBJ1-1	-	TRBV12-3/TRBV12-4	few	TGTGCCAGCAGTTTTCAGGACTTGAACACTGAAGCTTTCTTT	CASSFQDLNTEAFF
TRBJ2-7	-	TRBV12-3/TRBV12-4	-	TGTGCCAGCAAAAGCAGAGGGGTTAATGGGGGCGAGCAGTACTTC	CASKSRGVNGGEQYF
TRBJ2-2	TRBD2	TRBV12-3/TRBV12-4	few	TGTGCCAGCAGTAGTAGCGGGAGGGCCCCCGGGGAGCTGTTTTTT	CASSSSGRAPGELFF
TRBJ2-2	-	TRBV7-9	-	TGTGCCAGCAGCCGGTGGACAGAGAACACCGGGGAGCTGTTTTTT	CASSRWTENTGELFF
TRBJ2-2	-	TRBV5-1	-	TGCGCCAGCAGCTATGGTAGGGACACCGGGGAGCTGTTTTTT	CASSYGRDTGELFF
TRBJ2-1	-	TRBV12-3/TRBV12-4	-	TGTGCCAGCAACTCTTGGGGTAGCTACAATGAGCAGTTCTTC	CASNSWGSYNEQFF
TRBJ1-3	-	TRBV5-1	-	TGCGCCAGCAGCTTGACACCCCTCTCTGGAAACACCATATATTTT	CASSLTPLSGNTIYF
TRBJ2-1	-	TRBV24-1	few	TGTGCCACCGCGCTTTACAATGAGCAGTTCTTC	CATALYNEQFF
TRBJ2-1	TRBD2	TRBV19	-	TGTGCCAGTAGAGGGGGACTAGATTACAATGAGCAGTTCTTC	CASRGGLDYNEQFF
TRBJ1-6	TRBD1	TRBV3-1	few	TGTGCCAGCAGCCAGCTGGGACAGACTAATTCACCCCTCCACTTT	CASSQLGQTNSPLHF